This note documents a single T cell receptor (beta chain) sequence. This CDR3 comprises 15 residues. V trimming: 5 bases; J trimming: 6 bases; junction bases outside the gene matches: 9. Germline V gene sequence: CDR1 SGHAT, CDR2 FQNNGV. The entry originates in a study of OX40 agonist ivuxolimab in advanced cancers. Profiling relied on immunoSEQ multiplex PCR, and the TCRdb table lists in-frame clones only, not all of them. The sample holds about 21,000 clones; around 87% are singletons and the top ten take around 15%. The sequence came from an adult with an advanced solid tumor such as melanoma, head and neck, liver or kidney cancer. The genes are TRBV11-2 and TRBJ2-1, with 8 bases fitting TRBD2. The sample was CD4+ or CD8+ T cells sorted from blood, taken in a trial of the OX40 agonist ivuxolimab. In DNA, the CDR3 is TGTGCCAGCAGCCCGACCGGGACTAGAACCAATGAGCAGTTCTTC. Amino acids: CASSPTGTRTNEQFF.